Sequencing of this TCR beta chain was carried out in a study of patients and donors after allogeneic stem cell transplantation. V was cut by 1 base and J by 0 bases, with 14 bases left in between. Per germline, CDR1 SGHDT and CDR2 YYEEEE. The CDR3 consists of 17 residues. TCRdb used MiXCR to reprocess the RT-PCR reads, holding one entry per CDR3 protein. This sample yields 920,000 or so distinct CDR3 sequences, of which about a sixth are seen a single time; 6% belongs to the top ten. The source is a human donor who was either an allogeneic HSCT recipient or a stem cell or donor lymphocyte infusion donor (not recorded which). It is not recorded whose cells these are; they may come from a transplant donor. Input material: blood, either unsorted or a sorted T cell fraction (not recorded which). The V gene is TRBV5-6, the J gene TRBJ2-4; D gene uncertain. The DNA for the CDR3 is TGTGCCAGCAGCTTGTGGAATCACCCACTAGCCAAAAACATTCAGTACTTC. Translated: CASSLWNHPLAKNIQYF. Full variable domain (remainder filled in from reference TRBV5-6 and TRBJ2-4): DAGVTQSPTHLIKTRGQQVTLRCSPKSGHDTVSWYQQALGQGPQFIFQYYEEEERQRGNFPDRFSGHQFPNYSSELNVNALLLGDSALYLCASSLWNHPLAKNIQYFGAGTRLSVL.